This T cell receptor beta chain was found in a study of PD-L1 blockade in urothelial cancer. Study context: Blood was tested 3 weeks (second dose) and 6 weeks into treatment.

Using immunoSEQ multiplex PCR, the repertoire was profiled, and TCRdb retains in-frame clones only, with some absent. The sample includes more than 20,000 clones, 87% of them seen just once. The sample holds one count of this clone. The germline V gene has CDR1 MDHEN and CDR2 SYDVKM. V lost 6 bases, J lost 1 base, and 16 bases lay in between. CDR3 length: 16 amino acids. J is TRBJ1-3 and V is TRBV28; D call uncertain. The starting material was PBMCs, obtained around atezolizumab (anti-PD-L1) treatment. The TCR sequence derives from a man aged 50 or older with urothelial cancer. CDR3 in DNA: TGTGCCAGCAGCTCGACACCAGTCTTTTCTGGAAACACCATATATTTT. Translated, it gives CASSSTPVFSGNTIYF.